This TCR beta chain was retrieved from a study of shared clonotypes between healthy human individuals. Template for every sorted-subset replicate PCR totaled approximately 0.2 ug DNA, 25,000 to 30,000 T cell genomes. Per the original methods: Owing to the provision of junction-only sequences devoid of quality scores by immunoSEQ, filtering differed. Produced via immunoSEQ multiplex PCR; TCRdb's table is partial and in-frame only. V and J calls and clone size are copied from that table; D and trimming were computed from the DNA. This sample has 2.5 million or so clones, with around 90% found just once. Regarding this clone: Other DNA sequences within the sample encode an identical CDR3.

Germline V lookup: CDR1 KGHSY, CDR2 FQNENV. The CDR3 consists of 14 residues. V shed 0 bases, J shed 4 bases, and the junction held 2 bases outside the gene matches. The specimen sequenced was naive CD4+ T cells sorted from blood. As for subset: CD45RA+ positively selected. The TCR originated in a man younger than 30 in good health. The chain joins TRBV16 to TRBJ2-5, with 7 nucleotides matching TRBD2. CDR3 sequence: CASSQSSGGETQYF. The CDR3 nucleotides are TGTGCCAGCAGCCAATCATCGGGGGGAGAGACCCAGTACTTC.